Listed here are 15 T cell receptor beta chains from one sample, sequenced in a study of T cell responses to AZD1222 COVID-19 vaccine. This table comes from immunoSEQ multiplex PCR, and its TCRdb copy is limited to in-frame clones, with some not included. The data contain some 200,000 clones, just over 90% of them seen just once; the ten biggest clones take up 3.6%. The sequencing used peripheral blood, collected 28 days after the second dose of the MenACWY control vaccine. These receptor sequences come from an adult who received the MenACWY meningococcal vaccine as a control.

In its sample, this clone was seen once. This rearrangement joins TRBV5-5 to TRBJ2-3, with D uncertain. Germline CDR1 is SGHKS and CDR2 is YYEKEE (reference sequence). This CDR3 has 13 amino acids. Trimming stripped 2 bases from V and 2 bases from J, with 6 bases between. DNA for the CDR3: TGTGCCAGCAGCTTCCTAAACACAGATACGCAGTATTTT. Translated, it gives CASSFLNTDTQYF.

Only a few counts were recorded for this clone. V gene TRBV10-3 combines with J gene TRBJ2-5, with 9 bases matching TRBD2. Germline V gene data show CDR1 as ENHRY and CDR2 as SYGVKD. Trimming cost V 8 bases and J 5 bases; bases outside gene matches: 9. This CDR3 comprises 14 residues. Here the CDR3 DNA reads TGTGCCATCTCTTCTAGCGGGGACCTGGAGACCCAGTACTTC. It specifies CAISSSGDLETQYF.

The chain joins TRBV14 to TRBJ2-7; tentatively, D is TRBD1 (6 bases). CDR3 size: 14 residues. V lost 3 bases to trimming and J lost 3 bases, with 12 bases between them. Germline lookup yields CDR1 SGHDN and CDR2 FVKESK. The CDR3 region is CASSQSQGLYEQYF. The CDR3 nucleotides are TGTGCCAGCAGCCAGTCACAGGGCCTCTACGAGCAGTACTTC. Supplemented by reference TRBV14 and TRBJ2-7, the full variable domain reads EAGVTQFPSHSVIEKGQTVTLRCDPISGHDNLYWYRRVMGKEIKFLLHFVKESKQDESGMPNNRFLAERTGGTYSTLKVQPAELEDSGVYFCASSQSQGLYEQYFGPGTRLTVT.

The chain combines TRBV27 with TRBJ2-2, with a possible D match to TRBD1 (5 bases). V was clipped by 4 bases and J by 4 bases, with 13 bases between them. Germline loops: CDR1 MNHEY, CDR2 SMNVEV (reference sequence). CDR3 length equals 15 residues. The CDR3 protein is CASSSEGALTGELFF. The CDR3, as DNA: TGTGCCAGCAGTTCCGAAGGGGCCCTCACCGGGGAGCTGTTTTTT.

The rearrangement links TRBV6-6 to TRBJ2-3; D unclear. The CDR3 contains 12 residues. V was cut by 3 bases and J by 4 bases, with 5 bases left in between. CDR1 is MNHNY and CDR2 is SVGAGI in the germline V gene (reference sequence). The DNA of the CDR3 is TGTGCCAGCAGTTATCGCGCAGATACGCAGTATTTT. Amino acids: CASSYRADTQYF.

The chain joins TRBV19 to TRBJ2-1, with 9 bases aligning to TRBD2. This CDR3 contains 14 residues. V was clipped by 8 bases and J by 4 bases; unmatched bases: 6. Germline lookup yields CDR1 LNHDA and CDR2 SQIVND (reference sequence). The CDR3 nucleotides are TGTGCCAGTCGCCGGACTAGCGCTTACAATGAGCAGTTCTTC. This gives the protein CASRRTSAYNEQFF.

CDR3 in DNA: TGTGCCAGCAGCTCCCCCGGGGAAGCTTTCTTT. It yields the protein CASSSPGEAFF. This chain links TRBV11-1 with TRBJ1-1; D remains unclear. With 4 bases removed from V and 8 bases from J, the gap between germline ends came to 8 bases. CDR1 is SGHAT and CDR2 is FQDESV in the germline V gene (reference sequence). The CDR3 consists of 11 residues.

This clone was counted between two and nine times. The rearrangement uses TRBV2 and TRBJ1-2; 7 nucleotides agree with TRBD1. Unmatched junction bases numbered 2, after V lost 6 bases and J lost 4 bases. Germline lookup yields CDR1 SNHLY and CDR2 FYNNEI. CDR3 length: 12 amino acids. The CDR3 DNA follows: TGTGCCAGCAGGGGACAGAGCTATGGCTACACCTTC. Encoded protein: CASRGQSYGYTF.

The genes are TRBV11-2 and TRBJ1-6; D is unclear. The CDR3 length is 17 residues. Germline CDR1 reads SGHAT; CDR2 reads FQNNGV. The germline V and J ends were trimmed by 2 bases and 3 bases, with 14 bases remaining between them. The CDR3 is CASSLPRRPLYNSPLHF. CDR3 bases: TGTGCCAGCAGCTTACCTCGACGACCGCTCTATAATTCACCCCTCCACTTT.

The genes are TRBV28 and TRBJ1-1; perhaps TRBD1 as D (6 bases). Trimming cost V 7 bases and J 0 bases, with 12 bases left between them. Germline V lookup: CDR1 MDHEN, CDR2 SYDVKM. This CDR3 contains 14 residues. The CDR3 bases are TGTGCCAGCACTCTACAGGGCCTGAACACTGAAGCTTTCTTT. Residues: CASTLQGLNTEAFF.

Here the CDR3 DNA reads TGTGCCAGCAGTGAAGGCGGGCGTACAGATACGCAGTATTTT. It is translated as CASSEGGRTDTQYF. This chain joins TRBV6-1 and TRBJ2-3; a possible D gene is TRBD2 (5 bases). V was trimmed by 1 base and J by 3 bases, leaving 8 bases between them. This CDR3 contains 14 residues. CDR1 is MNHNS and CDR2 is SASEGT in the germline V gene.

A remark on this clone: The junction departs from the called germline gene at one end, perhaps through a read error. The CDR3 nucleotides are TGTGCCACCAGCAGAGATTCGAATACCGGGGAGCTGTTTTTT. Protein: CATSRDSNTGELFF. The chain combines TRBV15 with TRBJ2-2, with D hard to call. Germline loops: CDR1 LNHNV, CDR2 YYDKDF (reference sequence). CDR3 size: 14 residues.

This clone was detected once. J is TRBJ2-2 and V is TRBV11-2; no reliable D call. The CDR3 loop spans 14 amino acids. Germline V gene sequence: CDR1 SGHAT, CDR2 FQNNGV. Trimming left V 0 bases short and J 6 bases short, with 8 bases between. CDR3 sequence reads: CASSLEIIAGELFF. The DNA of the CDR3 is TGTGCCAGCAGCTTAGAAATAATCGCCGGGGAGCTGTTTTTT.

On this clone itself: A junction end diverges from the germline sequence, so it may reflect a read error. The chain has TRBV5-1 and TRBJ1-5; 9 nucleotides align to TRBD1. In germline, CDR1 is SGHRS, CDR2 YFSETQ. The CDR3 has 15 amino acids. The CDR3 nucleotides read TGCGTCAGCAGCTTGGACGGGACAGGGTCTAGGCCCCAGCATTTT. Its translation is CVSSLDGTGSRPQHF.

V gene TRBV28 combines with J gene TRBJ1-1; D uncertain. Trimming took 3 bases from V and 5 from J, leaving 13 bases between them. Germline V lookup: CDR1 MDHEN, CDR2 SYDVKM. The CDR3 contains 14 residues. CDR3 protein: CASSFTPERTEAFF. For the CDR3, the DNA is TGTGCCAGCAGTTTCACCCCTGAGAGGACTGAAGCTTTCTTT.